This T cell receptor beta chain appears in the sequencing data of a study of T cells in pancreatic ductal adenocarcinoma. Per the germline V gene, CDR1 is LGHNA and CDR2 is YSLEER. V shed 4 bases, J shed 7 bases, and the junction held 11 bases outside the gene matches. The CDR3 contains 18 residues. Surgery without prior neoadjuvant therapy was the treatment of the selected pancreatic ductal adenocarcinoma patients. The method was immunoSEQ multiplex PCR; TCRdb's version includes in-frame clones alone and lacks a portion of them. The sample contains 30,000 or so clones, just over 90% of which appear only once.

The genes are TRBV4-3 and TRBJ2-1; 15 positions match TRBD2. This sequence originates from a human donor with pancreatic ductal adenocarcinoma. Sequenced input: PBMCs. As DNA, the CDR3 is TGCGCCAGCAGCCCCCAAGTTCCAGGGACTAGCGGGAGGAATGAGCAGTTCTTC. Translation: CASSPQVPGTSGRNEQFF.